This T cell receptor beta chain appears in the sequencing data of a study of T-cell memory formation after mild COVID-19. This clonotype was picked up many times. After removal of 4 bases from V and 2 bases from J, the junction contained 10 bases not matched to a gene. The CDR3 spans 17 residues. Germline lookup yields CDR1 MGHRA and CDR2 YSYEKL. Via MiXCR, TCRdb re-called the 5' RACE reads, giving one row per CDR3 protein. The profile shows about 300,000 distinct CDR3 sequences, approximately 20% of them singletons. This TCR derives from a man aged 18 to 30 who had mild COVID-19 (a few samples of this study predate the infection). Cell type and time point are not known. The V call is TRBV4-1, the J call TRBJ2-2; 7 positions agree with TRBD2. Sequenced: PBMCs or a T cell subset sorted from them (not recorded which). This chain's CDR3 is CASSLYFRDYNTGELFF. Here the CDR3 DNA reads TGCGCCAGCAGCCTTTATTTCCGGGACTACAACACCGGGGAGCTGTTTTTT.